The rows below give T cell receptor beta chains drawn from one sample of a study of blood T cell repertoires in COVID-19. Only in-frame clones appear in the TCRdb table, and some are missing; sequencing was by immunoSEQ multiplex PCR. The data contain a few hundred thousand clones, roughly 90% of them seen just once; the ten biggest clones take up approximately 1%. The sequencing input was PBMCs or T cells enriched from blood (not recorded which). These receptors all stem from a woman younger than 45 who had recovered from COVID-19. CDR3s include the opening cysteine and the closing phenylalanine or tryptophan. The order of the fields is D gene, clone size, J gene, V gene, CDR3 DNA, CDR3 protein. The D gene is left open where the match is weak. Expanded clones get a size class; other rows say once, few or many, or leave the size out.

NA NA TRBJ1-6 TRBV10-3 TGTGCCATCAGGGGGCAGTATAATTCACCCCTCCACTTT CAIRGQYNSPLHF
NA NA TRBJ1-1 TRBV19 TGTGCCAGTAGTATTGTGGCAGTAGCGAACACTGAAGCTTTCTTT CASSIVAVANTEAFF
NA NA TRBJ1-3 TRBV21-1 TGTGCCAGCAGCCGAACGGACAGAAGCTCTGGAAACACCATATATTTT CASSRTDRSSGNTIYF
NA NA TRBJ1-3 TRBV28 TGTGCCAGCAGTCGAGGTGGCCCCAAAAGGGGAAACACCATATATTTT CASSRGGPKRGNTIYF
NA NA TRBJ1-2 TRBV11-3 TGTGCCAGCAGCTTAGGGCTGACTCAATACGCCTTC CASSLGLTQYAF
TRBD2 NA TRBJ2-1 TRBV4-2 TGTGCCAGCAGCCAAGATCAGGGGACTAGCGGTTACGGTGAGCAGTTCTTC CASSQDQGTSGYGEQFF
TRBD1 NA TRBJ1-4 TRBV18 TGTGCCAGCTCAACCGGACAGGGGAAGAATGAAAAACTGTTTTTT CASSTGQGKNEKLFF
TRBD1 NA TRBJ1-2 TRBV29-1 TGCAGCGTCGCCGGGGGGGACAGCAATCTGGGAGGCTACACCTTC CSVAGGDSNLGGYTF
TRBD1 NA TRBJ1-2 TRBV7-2 TGTGCCAGCAGCTTAAACAGGGGAGGCAACTATGGCTACACCTTC CASSLNRGGNYGYTF
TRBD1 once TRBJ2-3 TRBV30 TGTGCCTGGGGCCGGGACAGGGGCACAGATACGCAGTATTTT CAWGRDRGTDTQYF
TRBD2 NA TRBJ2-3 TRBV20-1 TGCAGTGCTAGTCTTCTAGCGGGAGGGGCAGATACGCAGTATTTT CSASLLAGGADTQYF
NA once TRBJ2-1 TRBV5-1 TGCGCCAGCAGCTTGGCCGGGACTCCCGGGCATGAGCAGTTCTTC CASSLAGTPGHEQFF
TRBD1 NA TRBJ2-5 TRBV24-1 TGTGCCACCAGTGTCACGCCGGGACAGGGGGGTCCCCAAGAGACCCAGTACTTC CATSVTPGQGGPQETQYF
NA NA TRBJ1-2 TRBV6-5 TGTGCCAGCAGAGGGGCCGGGGGGCGAGGCTACACCTTC CASRGAGGRGYTF
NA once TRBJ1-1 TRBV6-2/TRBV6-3 TGTGCCAGCAGTTCACCCCGGGGGAGGACTGAAGCTTTCTTT CASSSPRGRTEAFF
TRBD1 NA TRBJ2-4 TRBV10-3 TGTGCCATCAGTGCCGGTAGGGGGACAGGGGACATTCAGTACTTC CAISAGRGTGDIQYF
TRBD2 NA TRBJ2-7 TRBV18 TGTGCCAGCTCACCCCTGACTAGCGGGGGACCCTACGAGCAGTACTTC CASSPLTSGGPYEQYF
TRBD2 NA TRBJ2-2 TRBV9 TGTGCCAGCAGCGTAGTAGCCCAGCGGGGGGCGAACACCGGGGAGCTGTTTTTT CASSVVAQRGANTGELFF
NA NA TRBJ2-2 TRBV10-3 TGTGCCATCACTGCAGGGATGGGAGGCACCGGGGAGCTGTTTTTT CAITAGMGGTGELFF
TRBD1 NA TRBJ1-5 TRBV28 TGTGCCAGCAGCAAATCCACAGGGGTAAGAAATCAGCCCCAGCATTTT CASSKSTGVRNQPQHF
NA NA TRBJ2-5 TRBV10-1 TGCGCCAGCAGTGAAAAAGTCAGGTACCAAGAGACCCAGTACTTC CASSEKVRYQETQYF
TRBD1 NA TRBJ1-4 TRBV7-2 TGTGCCAGCAGCTCGACAGGGGCTGAAAAACTGTTTTTT CASSSTGAEKLFF
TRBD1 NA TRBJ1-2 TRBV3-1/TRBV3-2 TGTGCCAGCAGTCACGGGACAGCCGCGTATGGCTACACCTTC CASSHGTAAYGYTF
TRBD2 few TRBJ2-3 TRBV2 TGTGCCAGCAGTACTAGCGGGAACTCTCCTAGCACAGATACGCAGTATTTT CASSTSGNSPSTDTQYF
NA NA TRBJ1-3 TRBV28 TGTGCCAGCAGTTTGGGAGGGACGGGAAACACCATATATTTT CASSLGGTGNTIYF
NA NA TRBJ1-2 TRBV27 TGTGCCAGCAGTTATACTATTTTTAGGCCCGCCCCAATCTACACCTTC CASSYTIFRPAPIYTF
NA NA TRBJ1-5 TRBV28 TGTGCCAGCAGTTTAGCCTCTGCGGGACCACCAAGGAGTCAGCCCCAGCATTTT CASSLASAGPPRSQPQHF
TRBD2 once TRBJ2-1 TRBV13 TGTGCCAGCAGCTTAGGGTGGGAGGGCCTGACGAGTGAGCAGTTCTTC CASSLGWEGLTSEQFF
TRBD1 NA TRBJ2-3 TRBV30 TGTGCCTGGAGCCACAGGGGGTTGGGTCTAGGTCTCACAGATACGCAGTATTTT CAWSHRGLGLGLTDTQYF